Presented here are 7 T cell receptor beta chains from one specimen sequenced in a study of T cell changes during pregnancy in multiple sclerosis. Profiling relied on immunoSEQ multiplex PCR, and the TCRdb table lists in-frame clones only, not all of them. The sample has around 53,000 clones; 90% are singletons. Sequencing used CD8+ T cells from peripheral blood mononuclear cells, obtained before pregnancy. The receptors were gathered from a female donor with multiple sclerosis, enrolled in a pregnancy study.

The sample holds a few counts of this clone. The CDR3 region has the DNA TGTGCCAGCAGCGTAGAAACTAGCGGATACGAGCAGTACTTC. This translates into CASSVETSGYEQYF. This chain joins TRBV9 and TRBJ2-7, with 8 bases aligning to TRBD2. V gave up 0 bases and J gave up 4 bases; unmatched junction bases: 3. Germline V gives CDR1 SGDLS, CDR2 YYNGEE. CDR3 length: 14 amino acids.

The chain carries TRBV9 and TRBJ2-3; 8 bases are shared with TRBD2. Germline assignment: CDR1 SGDLS and CDR2 YYNGEE. After removal of 6 bases from V and 1 base from J, the junction contained 7 bases not matched to a gene. CDR3 size: 15 residues. The CDR3 DNA follows: TGTGCCAGCAACGTCGGGGGGGCCGGCACAGATACGCAGTATTTT. It yields the protein CASNVGGAGTDTQYF.

This clone has ten or more counts. The chain couples TRBV4-2 to TRBJ2-1; 8 nucleotides line up with TRBD1. Trimming at V came to 3 bases and at J to 7 bases, leaving 2 bases not matched to a gene. The V gene's germline CDR1 is LGHNA and CDR2 YNFKEQ. The length of the CDR3 is 13 residues. CDR3 residues: CASSQTGANEQFF. The DNA of the CDR3 is TGTGCCAGCAGCCAGACAGGGGCGAATGAGCAGTTCTTC.

The chain is built from TRBV9 and TRBJ2-7; 11 bases map to TRBD1. CDR3 length: 16 amino acids. Germline lookup yields CDR1 SGDLS and CDR2 YYNGEE. Trimming took 1 base from V and 6 from J; bases not matched to a gene: 9. The DNA for the CDR3 is TGTGCCAGCAGCGTAACCGGGACAGGGGGACGGGGCGAGCAGTACTTC. Translation gives CASSVTGTGGRGEQYF.

The chain employs TRBV18 and TRBJ1-3, with D perhaps TRBD1 (5 bases). With 3 bases removed from V and 0 bases from J, the gap between germline ends came to 12 bases. The CDR3 is 16 residues long. Germline CDR1 reads KGHSH; CDR2 reads LQKENI. CDR3 sequence: CASSPPGGSSGNTIYF. CDR3 coding DNA: TGTGCCAGCTCACCTCCCGGGGGTAGCTCTGGAAACACCATATATTTT.

The chain employs TRBV27 and TRBJ1-2; 9 bases line up with TRBD1. Germline lookup yields CDR1 MNHEY and CDR2 SMNVEV (reference sequence). This CDR3 is 17 amino acids long. Trimming took 0 bases from V and 4 from J; bases not matched to a gene: 9. In DNA, the CDR3 is TGTGCCAGCAGTTTATCCCAAGGGACAGGGTTCAGCTATGGCTACACCTTC. Translating gives CASSLSQGTGFSYGYTF.

The chain has TRBV7-2 and TRBJ1-4; TRBD1 agrees at 7 bases. This CDR3 is built from 15 residues. The V segment lost 4 bases and the J segment 7 bases; nucleotides outside the gene matches: 9. The germline CDR1 and CDR2 sequences are SGHTA and FQGNSA. The CDR3 region is CASSSLPGQTEKLFF. Here the CDR3 DNA reads TGTGCCAGCAGCTCTTTACCGGGACAGACTGAAAAACTGTTTTTT. The whole variable domain, remainder taken from reference TRBV7-2 and TRBJ1-4, is GAGVSQSPSNKVTEKGKDVELRCDPISGHTALYWYRQSLGQGLEFLIYFQGNSAPDKSGLPSDRFSAERTGGSVSTLTIQRTQQEDSAVYLCASSSLPGQTEKLFFGSGTQLSVL.